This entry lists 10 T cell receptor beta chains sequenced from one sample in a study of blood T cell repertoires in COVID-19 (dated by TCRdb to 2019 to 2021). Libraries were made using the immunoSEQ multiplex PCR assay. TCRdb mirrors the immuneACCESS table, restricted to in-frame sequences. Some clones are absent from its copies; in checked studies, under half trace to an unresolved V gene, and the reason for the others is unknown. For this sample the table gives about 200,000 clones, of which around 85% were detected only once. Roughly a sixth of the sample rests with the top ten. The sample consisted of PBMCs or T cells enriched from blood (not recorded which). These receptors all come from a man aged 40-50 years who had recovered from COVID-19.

CDR3 in DNA: TGTGCCAGCTCACCGATCGGGACAGGGGGAAACTATGGCTACACCTTC. Its protein is CASSPIGTGGNYGYTF. J is TRBJ1-2 and V is TRBV18; 11 positions agree with TRBD1. This CDR3 is 16 amino acids long. The V gene end was trimmed by 3 bases and the J gene end by 2 bases; junction bases not matched to a gene: 5. From germline, CDR1 is KGHSH and CDR2 LQKENI.

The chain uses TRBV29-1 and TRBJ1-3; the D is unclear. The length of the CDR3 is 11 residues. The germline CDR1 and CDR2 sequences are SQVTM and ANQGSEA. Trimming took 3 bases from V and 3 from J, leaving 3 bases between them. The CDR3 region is CSVDGGNTIYF. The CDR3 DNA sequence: TGCAGCGTTGACGGTGGAAACACCATATATTTT.

The CDR3 DNA is TGTGCCAGTAGTATAAGCTGGGACAGGGCCACCTACAATGAGCAGTTCTTC. This translates into CASSISWDRATYNEQFF. This chain uses TRBV19 with TRBJ2-1; TRBD1 agrees at 9 bases. The germline V gene encodes CDR1 LNHDA and CDR2 SQIVND (reference sequence). The CDR3 runs to 17 residues. Trimming at V came to 2 bases and at J to 2 bases, leaving 7 bases not matched to a gene. Complete variable domain (other parts from reference TRBV19 and TRBJ2-1): DGGITQSPKYLFRKEGQNVTLSCEQNLNHDAMYWYRQDPGQGLRLIYYSQIVNDFQKGDIAEGYSVSREKKESFPLTVTSAQKNPTAFYLCASSISWDRATYNEQFFGPGTRLTVL.

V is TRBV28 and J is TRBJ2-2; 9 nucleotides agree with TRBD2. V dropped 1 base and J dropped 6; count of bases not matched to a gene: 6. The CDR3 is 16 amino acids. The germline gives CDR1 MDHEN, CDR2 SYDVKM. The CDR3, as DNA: TGTGCCAGCAGTTTATCCCTAGCGGGATCCGCCGGGGAGCTGTTTTTT. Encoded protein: CASSLSLAGSAGELFF.

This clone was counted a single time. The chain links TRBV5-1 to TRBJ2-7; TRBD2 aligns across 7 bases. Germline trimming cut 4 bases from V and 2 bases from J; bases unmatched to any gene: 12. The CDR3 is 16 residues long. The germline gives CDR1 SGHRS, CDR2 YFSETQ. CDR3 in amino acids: CASSVSPSGLAYEQYF. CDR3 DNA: TGCGCCAGCAGCGTTAGTCCTAGCGGACTAGCCTACGAGCAGTACTTC.

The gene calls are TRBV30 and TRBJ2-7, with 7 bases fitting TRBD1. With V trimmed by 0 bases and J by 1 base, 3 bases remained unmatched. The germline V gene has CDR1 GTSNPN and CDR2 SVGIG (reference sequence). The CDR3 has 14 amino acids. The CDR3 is CAWSVGGNSYEQYF. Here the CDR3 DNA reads TGTGCCTGGAGTGTAGGGGGCAATTCCTACGAGCAGTACTTC.

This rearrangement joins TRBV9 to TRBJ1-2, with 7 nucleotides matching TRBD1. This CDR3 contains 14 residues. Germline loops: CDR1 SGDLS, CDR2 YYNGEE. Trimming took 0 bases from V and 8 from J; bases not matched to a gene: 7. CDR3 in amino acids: CASSVGAQGDGYTF. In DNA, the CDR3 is TGTGCCAGCAGCGTAGGGGCCCAGGGGGACGGCTACACCTTC.

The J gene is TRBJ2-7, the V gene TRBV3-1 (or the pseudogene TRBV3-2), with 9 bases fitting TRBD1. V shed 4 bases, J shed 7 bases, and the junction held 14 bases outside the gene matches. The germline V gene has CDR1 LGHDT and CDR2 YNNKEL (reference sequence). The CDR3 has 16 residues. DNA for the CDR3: TGTGCCAGCAGCCTCCAATGGGGGACAGGGTCTGGGGAGCAGTACTTC. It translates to CASSLQWGTGSGEQYF.

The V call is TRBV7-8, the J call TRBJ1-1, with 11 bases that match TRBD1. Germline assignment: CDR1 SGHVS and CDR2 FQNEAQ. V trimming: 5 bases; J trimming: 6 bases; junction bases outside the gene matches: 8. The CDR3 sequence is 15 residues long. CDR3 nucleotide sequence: TGTGCCAGCAGCCCGAGGGACAGGGGGGGCCCTGAAGCTTTCTTT. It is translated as CASSPRDRGGPEAFF.

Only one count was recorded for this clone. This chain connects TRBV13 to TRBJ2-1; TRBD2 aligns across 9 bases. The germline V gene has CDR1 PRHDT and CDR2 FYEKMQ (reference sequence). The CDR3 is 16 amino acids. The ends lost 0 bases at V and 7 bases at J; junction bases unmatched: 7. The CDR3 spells CASSLGGLAVENEQFF. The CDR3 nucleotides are TGTGCCAGCAGCTTAGGGGGACTAGCCGTGGAGAATGAGCAGTTCTTC.